The clone carrying this TCR beta chain has a handful of counts. This sample is drawn from a study of patients and donors after allogeneic stem cell transplantation. Via MiXCR, TCRdb re-called the RT-PCR reads, giving one row per CDR3 protein. The table records roughly 940,000 distinct CDR3 sequences, roughly 18% of them present only once. CDR3 length: 13 amino acids. Germline V gene data show CDR1 as SEHNR and CDR2 as FQNEAQ (reference sequence). Trimming cost V 5 bases and J 3 bases, with 11 bases left between them. The sample comprised blood, either unsorted or a sorted T cell fraction (not recorded which). The receptor's source is a human donor who was either an allogeneic HSCT recipient or a stem cell or donor lymphocyte infusion donor (not recorded which). It is not recorded whose cells these are; they may come from a transplant donor. V and J are TRBV7-9 and TRBJ2-7; TRBD2 is a possible D gene (5 bases). The CDR3 loop reads CASSRPGNYEQYF. As DNA, the CDR3 is TGTGCCAGCAGCCGTCCGGGGAACTACGAGCAGTACTTC. The full variable domain, in which reference TRBV7-9 and TRBJ2-7 provide the parts outside the CDR3, is DTGVSQNPRHKITKRGQNVTFRCDPISEHNRLYWYRQTLGQGPEFLTYFQNEAQLEKSRLLSDRFSAERPKGSFSTLEIQRTEQGDSAMYLCASSRPGNYEQYFGPGTRLTVT.